This TCR beta chain was documented in a study of naive and memory T cell subsets. Both TRBC1 and TRBC2 were covered by a beta constant-region primer of two equimolar oligonucleotides. The ligated cDNA underwent four PCR rounds using SP2 and nested alpha and beta constant-region primers. The cDNA 3' end received a ligated single-stranded oligonucleotide carrying the SP2 primer and a 12-nucleotide UMI. A single record per CDR3 protein comes from TCRdb applying MiXCR to the UMI-ligation and nested PCR reads. The sample yields 85,000 or so distinct CDR3 sequences, around 9% seen once. CD4+ T cell IFNgamma after overnight CMV lysate exposure gave donor CMV status. This clonotype was seen at least ten times. This TCR came from a human donor in good health. The sample consisted of naive CD8+ T cells from blood.

Written as DNA, the CDR3 is TGCAGCGTCGCAGACAGGGGGCAAGGCGGGGAGCTGTTTTTT. It codes for CSVADRGQGGELFF. The V and J genes are TRBV29-1 and TRBJ2-2; TRBD1 agrees at 10 bases. CDR1 SQVTM and CDR2 ANQGSEA come from the germline V gene. Losses at the gene ends were 6 bases for V and 7 bases for J; bases not matched to a gene: 8. This CDR3 has 14 residues.